Reported below is one T cell receptor (beta chain). Its specificity is unknown. The data were produced by immunoSEQ multiplex PCR, yet TCRdb's version contains in-frame clones alone and is incomplete. The table records about 140,000 clones, approximately 90% of them present only once. There are 13 residues in the CDR3. Germline V gives CDR1 GTSNPN, CDR2 SVGIG (reference sequence). V was pared by 5 bases and J by 5 bases, with 5 bases of the junction left unmatched. The sample is drawn from a study of T cell responses to AZD1222 COVID-19 vaccine. Study-wide results and caveats: Only a handful of AZD1222 recipients were seropositive at baseline.

The sequences come from peripheral blood, collected on day 0 of AZD1222 vaccination. The TCR comes from an adult in good health. The V and J genes are TRBV30 and TRBJ1-4, with 7 bases fitting TRBD1. CDR3 DNA: TGTGCCTGGGGGCAGGGGGGGAATGAAAAACTGTTTTTT. Protein product: CAWGQGGNEKLFF.